The subject of this entry is one T cell receptor beta chain. Study processing details: Nucleated cell number was recorded as an estimate derived from reference gene primer amplification. Profiled with immunoSEQ multiplex PCR; TCRdb holds only in-frame clones, not every one. D and trimming were read from the DNA, whereas the V and J calls and clone size are those reported in that table. This sample carries under 95,000 clones, around 86% of them seen once, and the ten largest clones take about 5%. This sample was taken from a study of blood T cell repertoires in COVID-19. Study overall: Researchers got acute and convalescent COVID-19 samples from the United States, Italy and Spain. T cells, B-cell-depleted T cells, or PBMCs provided the cDNA or gDNA that served as material.

The CDR3 runs to 15 residues. The germline V gene has CDR1 LNHDA and CDR2 SQIVND (reference sequence). Trimming removed 6 bases from V and 7 bases from J; junction bases left unmatched: 12. This chain joins TRBV19 and TRBJ1-5; 7 bases map to TRBD1. Sequencing was done on a sample of peripheral blood. The source is a woman aged 80 or over with acute or convalescent COVID-19. CDR3 bases: TGTGCCAGTAGCCCCGTTACAGGGGTCGGGCAGCCCCAGCATTTT. Translating it yields CASSPVTGVGQPQHF.